The clone carrying this T cell receptor (beta chain) was seen only a few times. The CDR3 loop spans 14 amino acids. Germline V gene data show CDR1 as SGHTA and CDR2 as FQGNSA. With V trimmed by 1 base and J by 4 bases, 1 base remained unmatched. The sample comes from a study of OX40 agonist ivuxolimab in advanced cancers. Anyone with autoimmune disease history or systemic immunosuppression was excluded. Only in-frame clones appear in the TCRdb table, and some are missing; sequencing was by immunoSEQ multiplex PCR. The sample records 98,000 or so clones, around nine tenths being singletons. The J gene is TRBJ2-1, the V gene TRBV7-2; TRBD2 matches at 7 bases. Sequenced here: CD4+ or CD8+ T cells sorted from blood, sampled in a trial of the OX40 agonist ivuxolimab. The sequence derives from an adult with an advanced solid tumor such as melanoma, head and neck, liver or kidney cancer. The CDR3, as DNA: TGTGCCAGCAGCTTAGACGGGAGGTACAATGAGCAGTTCTTC. This codes for CASSLDGRYNEQFF.